Below, one T cell receptor (beta chain) is given with its context. The antigen is not known. This PCR relied on a set of 60 Vbeta primers and 13 Jbeta primers. TCRdb's table, derived via immunoSEQ multiplex PCR, lists solely in-frame clones and lacks some. The table lists roughly 99,000 clones, about 74% of them singletons. This specimen belongs to a study of cytomegalovirus exposure and HLA in healthy donors. Whole-study results and caveats: Some V segments, including TRBV6-2 and TRBV6-3, were excluded as indistinguishable. Prediction of most subjects' HLA-A and HLA-B alleles by TCR beta sequences was reportedly accurate. Trimming of TCR beta V- and J-genes showed a link, identified in a later analysis, to a missense DCLRE1C variant. According to the study, 150 to 200 TCR beta chains were cytomegalovirus-associated.

V gave up 0 bases and J gave up 2 bases, with 4 bases separating them. The germline V gene encodes CDR1 SQVTM and CDR2 ANQGSEA. The CDR3 covers 12 residues. Input material: PBMCs. This chain connects TRBV29-1 to TRBJ1-2; D is ambiguous. The sequence came from a man aged 55 to 69 in good health and CMV-seropositive. The CDR3 sequence: CSVEDQNYGYTF. CDR3 in DNA: TGCAGCGTTGAAGATCAAAACTATGGCTACACCTTC.